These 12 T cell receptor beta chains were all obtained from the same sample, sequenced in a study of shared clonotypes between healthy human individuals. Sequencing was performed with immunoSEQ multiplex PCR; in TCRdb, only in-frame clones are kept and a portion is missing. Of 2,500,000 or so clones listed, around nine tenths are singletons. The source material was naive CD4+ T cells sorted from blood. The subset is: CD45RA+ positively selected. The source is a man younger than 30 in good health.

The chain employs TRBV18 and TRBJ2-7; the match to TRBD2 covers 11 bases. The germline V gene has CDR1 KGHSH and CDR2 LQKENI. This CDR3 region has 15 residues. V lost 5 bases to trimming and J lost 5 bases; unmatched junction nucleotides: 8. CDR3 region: CASSSIAGGPHEQYF. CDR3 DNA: TGTGCCAGCTCATCAATAGCGGGAGGGCCCCACGAGCAGTACTTC.

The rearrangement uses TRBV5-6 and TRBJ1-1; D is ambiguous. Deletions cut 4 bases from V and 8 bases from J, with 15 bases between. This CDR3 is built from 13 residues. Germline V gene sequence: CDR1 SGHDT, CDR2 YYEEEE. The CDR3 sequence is CASSLGRAVEAFF. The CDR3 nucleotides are TGTGCCAGCAGCCTGGGTCGGGCAGTAGAAGCTTTCTTT.

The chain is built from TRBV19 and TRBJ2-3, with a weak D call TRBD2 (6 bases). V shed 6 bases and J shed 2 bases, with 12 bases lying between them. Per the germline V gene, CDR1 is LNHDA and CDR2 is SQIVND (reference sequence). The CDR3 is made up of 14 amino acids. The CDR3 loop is CASRQRANTDTQYF. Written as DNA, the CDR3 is TGTGCCAGTAGGCAGCGGGCAAACACAGATACGCAGTATTTT.

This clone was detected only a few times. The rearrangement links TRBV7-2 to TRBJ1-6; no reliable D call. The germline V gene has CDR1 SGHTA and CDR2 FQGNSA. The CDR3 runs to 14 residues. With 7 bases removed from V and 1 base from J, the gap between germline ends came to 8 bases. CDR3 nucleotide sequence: TGTGCCAGCAAACGACAATCCTATAATTCACCCCTCCACTTT. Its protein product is CASKRQSYNSPLHF.

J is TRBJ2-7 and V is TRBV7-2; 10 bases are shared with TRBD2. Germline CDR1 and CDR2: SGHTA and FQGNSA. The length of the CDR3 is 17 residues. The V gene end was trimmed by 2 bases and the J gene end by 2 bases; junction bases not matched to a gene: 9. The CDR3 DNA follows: TGTGCCAGCAGCTTAACCCGCCTAGCGGGAGTGCCCTACGAGCAGTACTTC. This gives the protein CASSLTRLAGVPYEQYF.

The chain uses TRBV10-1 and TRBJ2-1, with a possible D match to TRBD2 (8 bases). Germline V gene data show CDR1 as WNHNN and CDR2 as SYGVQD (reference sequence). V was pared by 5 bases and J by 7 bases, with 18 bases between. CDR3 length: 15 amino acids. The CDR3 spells CASSPPGQRGNEQFF. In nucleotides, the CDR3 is TGCGCCAGCAGTCCGCCGGGACAGCGGGGGAATGAGCAGTTCTTC.

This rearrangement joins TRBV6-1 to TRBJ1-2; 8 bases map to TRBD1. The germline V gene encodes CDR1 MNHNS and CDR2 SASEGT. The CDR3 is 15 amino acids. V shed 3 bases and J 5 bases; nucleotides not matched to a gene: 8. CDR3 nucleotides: TGTGCCAGCAGTGAGAGGCAGGGGGCATATTATGGCTACACCTTC. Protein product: CASSERQGAYYGYTF.

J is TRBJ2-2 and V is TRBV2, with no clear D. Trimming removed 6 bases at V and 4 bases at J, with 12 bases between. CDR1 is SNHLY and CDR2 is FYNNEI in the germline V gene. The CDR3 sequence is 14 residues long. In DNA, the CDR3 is TGTGCCAGCAGACCTGGGATGGGCACCGGGGAGCTGTTTTTT. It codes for CASRPGMGTGELFF.

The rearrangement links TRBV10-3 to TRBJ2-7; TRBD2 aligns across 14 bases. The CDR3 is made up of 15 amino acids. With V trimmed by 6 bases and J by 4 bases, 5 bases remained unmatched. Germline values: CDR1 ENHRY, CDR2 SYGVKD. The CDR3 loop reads CAISSGTSGGYEQYF. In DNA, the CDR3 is TGTGCCATCAGCTCCGGGACTAGCGGGGGATACGAGCAGTACTTC.

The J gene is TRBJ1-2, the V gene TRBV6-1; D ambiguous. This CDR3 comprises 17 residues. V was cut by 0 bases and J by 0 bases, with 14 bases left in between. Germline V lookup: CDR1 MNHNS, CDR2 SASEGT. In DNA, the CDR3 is TGTGCCAGCAGTGAAGCGGCCCTTCCCTTTTCTAACTATGGCTACACCTTC. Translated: CASSEAALPFSNYGYTF.

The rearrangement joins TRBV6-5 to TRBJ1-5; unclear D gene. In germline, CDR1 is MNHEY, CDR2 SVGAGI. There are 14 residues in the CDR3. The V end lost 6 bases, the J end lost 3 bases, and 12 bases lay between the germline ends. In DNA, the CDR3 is TGTGCCAGCAGAACCACGGGAGACAATCAGCCCCAGCATTTT. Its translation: CASRTTGDNQPQHF.

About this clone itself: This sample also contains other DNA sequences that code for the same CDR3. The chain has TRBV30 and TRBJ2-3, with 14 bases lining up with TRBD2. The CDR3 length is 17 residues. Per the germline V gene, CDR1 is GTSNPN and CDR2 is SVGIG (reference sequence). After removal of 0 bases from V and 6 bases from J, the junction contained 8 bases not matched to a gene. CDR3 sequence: CAWSVGRTSGRTDTQYF. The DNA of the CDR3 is TGTGCCTGGAGTGTAGGTCGGACTAGCGGGAGGACCGATACGCAGTATTTT.